The TCR beta chain described here comes from a study of blood T cell repertoires in COVID-19. Study background: Spain, Italy and the United States supplied samples that represented acute and convalescent COVID-19. Nucleic acid was either cDNA or gDNA, and it came from T cells, B-cell-depleted T cells, or PBMCs.

Authors' processing steps: Reference gene primer amplification gave nucleated cell count estimates. The data were produced by immunoSEQ multiplex PCR, yet TCRdb's version contains in-frame clones alone and is incomplete. Clonal size and the V and J genes are those of that table, whereas D and trimming came from the DNA. Found here are 98,000 or so clones, about 89% of them singletons; the top ten hold about 5.1%. The clonotype originates from a human donor in a cohort sampled during active COVID-19. The specimen sequenced was peripheral blood.

The CDR3 sequence is CASSVTSQGAYEQYF. The CDR3 DNA reads as TGTGCCAGCAGCGTGACCAGCCAGGGGGCGTACGAGCAGTACTTC. The chain recombines TRBV9 with TRBJ2-7; TRBD1 aligns across 8 bases. Germline V gene sequence: CDR1 SGDLS, CDR2 YYNGEE. The CDR3 extends over 15 amino acids. Trimming took 2 bases from V and 4 from J; bases not matched to a gene: 8.